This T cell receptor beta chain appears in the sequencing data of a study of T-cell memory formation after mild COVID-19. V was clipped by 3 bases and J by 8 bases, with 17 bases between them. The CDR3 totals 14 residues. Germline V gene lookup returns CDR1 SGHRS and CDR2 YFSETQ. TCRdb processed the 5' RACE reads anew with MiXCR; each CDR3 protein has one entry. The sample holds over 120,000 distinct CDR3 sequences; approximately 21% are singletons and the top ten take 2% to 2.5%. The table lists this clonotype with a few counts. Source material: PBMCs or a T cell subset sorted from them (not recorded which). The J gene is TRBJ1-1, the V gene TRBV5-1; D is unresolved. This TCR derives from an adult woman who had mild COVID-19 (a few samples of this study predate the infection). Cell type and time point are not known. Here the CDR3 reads CASSSSPLNFEAFF. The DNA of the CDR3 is TGCGCCAGCAGCTCAAGCCCCCTCAACTTCGAAGCTTTCTTT.